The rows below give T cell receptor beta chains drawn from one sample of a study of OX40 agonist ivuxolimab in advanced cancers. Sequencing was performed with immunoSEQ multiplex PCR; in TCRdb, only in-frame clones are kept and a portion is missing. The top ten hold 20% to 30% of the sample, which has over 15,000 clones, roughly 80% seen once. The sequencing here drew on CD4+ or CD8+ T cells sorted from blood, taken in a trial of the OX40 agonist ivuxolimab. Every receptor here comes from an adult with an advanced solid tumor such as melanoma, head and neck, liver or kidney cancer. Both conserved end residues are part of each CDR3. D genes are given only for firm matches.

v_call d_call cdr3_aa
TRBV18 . CASSPPVVSGDSPLHF
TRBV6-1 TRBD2 CASSEKNSGGRYEQYF
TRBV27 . CASSLNTGELFF
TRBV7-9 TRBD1 CASSLARTGGSEQYF
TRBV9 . CASSVGSDTQYF
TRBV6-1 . CASSRAQYSNQPQHF
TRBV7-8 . CASSLDLGELYEQYF
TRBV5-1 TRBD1 CASSLWGQGGETQYF
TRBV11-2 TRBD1 CASSIGQGPYNEQFF
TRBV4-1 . CASSQDIGEMLSYEQYF
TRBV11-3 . CASRPPGQFSNQPQHF
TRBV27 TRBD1 CASSLQDRGKDTQYF
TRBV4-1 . CASRLNTEAFF
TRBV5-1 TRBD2 CASSWGLAGGPYNEQFF
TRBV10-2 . CASSESPFHNTGELFF
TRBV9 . CASSDFGETQYF
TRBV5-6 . CASSLRNIAYEQYF
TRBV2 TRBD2 CAIRRGTGGGNEQFF
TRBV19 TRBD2 CASSTSGSREQYF
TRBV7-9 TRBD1 CASSPTPGGSGNTIYF
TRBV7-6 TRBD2 CASSSIPGLDTSSYNEQFF
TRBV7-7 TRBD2 CASGTSGVETQYF
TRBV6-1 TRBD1 CASSEARDRENPTNEKLFF
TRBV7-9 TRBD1 CASSEGTAWYEQYF
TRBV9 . CASSFGTPAYEQYF
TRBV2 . CASRVTGGRYEQYF
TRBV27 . CASSFGAWGPQHF